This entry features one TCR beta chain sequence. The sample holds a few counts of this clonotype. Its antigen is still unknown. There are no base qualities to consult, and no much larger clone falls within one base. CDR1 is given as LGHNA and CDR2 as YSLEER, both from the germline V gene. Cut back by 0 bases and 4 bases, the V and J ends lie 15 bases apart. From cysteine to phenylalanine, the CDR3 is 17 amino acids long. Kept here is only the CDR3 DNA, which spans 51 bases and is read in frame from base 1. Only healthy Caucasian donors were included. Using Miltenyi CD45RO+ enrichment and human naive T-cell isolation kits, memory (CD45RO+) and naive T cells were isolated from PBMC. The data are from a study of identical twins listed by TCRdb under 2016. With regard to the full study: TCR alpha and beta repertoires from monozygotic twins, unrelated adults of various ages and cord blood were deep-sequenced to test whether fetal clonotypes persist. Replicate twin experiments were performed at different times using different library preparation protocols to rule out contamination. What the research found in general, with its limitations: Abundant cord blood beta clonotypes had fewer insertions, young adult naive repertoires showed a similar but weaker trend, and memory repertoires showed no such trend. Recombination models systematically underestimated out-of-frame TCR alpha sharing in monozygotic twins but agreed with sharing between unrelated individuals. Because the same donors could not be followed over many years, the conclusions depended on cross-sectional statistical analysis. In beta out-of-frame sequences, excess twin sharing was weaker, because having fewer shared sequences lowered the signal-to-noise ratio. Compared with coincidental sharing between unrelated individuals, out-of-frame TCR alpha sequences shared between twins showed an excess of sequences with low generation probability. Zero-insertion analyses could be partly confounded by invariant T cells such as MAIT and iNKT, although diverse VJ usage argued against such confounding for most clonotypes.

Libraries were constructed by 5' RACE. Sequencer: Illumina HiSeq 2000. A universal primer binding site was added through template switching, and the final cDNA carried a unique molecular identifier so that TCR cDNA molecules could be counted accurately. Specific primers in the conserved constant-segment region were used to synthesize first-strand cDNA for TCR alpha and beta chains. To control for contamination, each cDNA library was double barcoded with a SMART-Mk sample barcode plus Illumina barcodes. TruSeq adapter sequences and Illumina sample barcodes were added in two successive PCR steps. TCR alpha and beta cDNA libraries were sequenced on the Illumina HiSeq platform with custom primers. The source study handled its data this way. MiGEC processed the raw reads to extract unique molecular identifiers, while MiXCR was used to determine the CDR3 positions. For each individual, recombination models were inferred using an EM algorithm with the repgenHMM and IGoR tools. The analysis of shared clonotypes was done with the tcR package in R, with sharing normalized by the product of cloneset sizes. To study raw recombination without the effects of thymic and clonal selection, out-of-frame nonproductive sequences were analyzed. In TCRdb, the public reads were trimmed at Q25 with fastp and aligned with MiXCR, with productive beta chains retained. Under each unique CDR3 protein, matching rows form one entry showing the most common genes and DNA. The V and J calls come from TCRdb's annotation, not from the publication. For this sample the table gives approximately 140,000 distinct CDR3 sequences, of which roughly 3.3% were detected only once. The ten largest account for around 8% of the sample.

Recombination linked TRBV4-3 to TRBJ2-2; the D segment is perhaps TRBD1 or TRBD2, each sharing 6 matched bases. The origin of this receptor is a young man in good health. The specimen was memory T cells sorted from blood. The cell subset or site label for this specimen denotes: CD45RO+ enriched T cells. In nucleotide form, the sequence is TGCGCCAGCAGCCAAGATCGCGGGACATCAACCACCGGGGAGCTGTTTTTT. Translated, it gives CASSQDRGTSTTGELFF.